The entry below gives a single T cell receptor (beta chain) sequence along with its context. These data originate in a study of cytomegalovirus exposure and HLA in healthy donors. V was shortened by 3 bases and J by 1 base, with 15 bases between the two germline ends. The CDR3 consists of 16 residues. Germline CDR1 reads SGHAT; CDR2 reads FQNNGV. Profiled with immunoSEQ multiplex PCR; TCRdb holds only in-frame clones, not every one. The data hold about 100,000 clones, with around 96% observed a single time. The rearrangement uses TRBV11-2 and TRBJ2-5, with D possibly TRBD2 on 7 matching bases. This receptor was taken from a woman between 18 and 29 years old in good health and CMV-seronegative. Sequencing was performed on PBMCs. CDR3 nucleotides: TGTGCCAGCAGCTTGGGGGGGCGATCCCTCCAAGAGACCCAGTACTTC. It specifies CASSLGGRSLQETQYF.